This T cell receptor (beta chain) was identified during a study of blood T cells in healthy people across ages. The study's findings and limits: In the absence of known donor CMV status, changes in expanded clonotypes were possibly confounded.

A second PCR, run for roughly 7 to 12 cycles, used a sample-barcoded 5' primer plus a J-beta primer mix. One entry per CDR3 protein results from TCRdb running MiXCR on the 5' RACE reads. The data show about 1.5 million distinct CDR3 sequences, around 40% seen once. This clonotype was seen at least ten times. Its antigen is as yet unknown. The V end lost 5 bases, the J end lost 12 bases, and 17 bases lay between the germline ends. The length of the CDR3 is 13 residues. Germline-derived CDR1 and CDR2 are SGHTA and FQGNSA. Sequenced material: blood. The sequence was obtained from a woman aged 18 to 35 in good health. The chain recombines TRBV7-2 with TRBJ2-1, with D tentatively TRBD1 (6 bases). CDR3 in DNA: TGTGCCAGCAGCATACAGGGTATCTCTTCGCAGTTCTTC. This sequence encodes CASSIQGISSQFF.